This TCR beta chain stems from a study of radiotherapy plus CTLA-4 blockade in lung cancer. Study in general: Across the patients, objective responses occurred in more than 15%, and disease control in under 35%.

V shed 5 bases and J 9 bases; nucleotides not matched to a gene: 9. Germline lookup yields CDR1 MNHEY and CDR2 SMNVEV (reference sequence). The CDR3 runs to 14 residues. Those with chemo-refractory metastatic non-small-cell lung cancer were treated with focal radiation combined with CTLA-4 blockade using ipilimumab. Repertoires were generated with immunoSEQ multiplex PCR, while TCRdb's copy carries only in-frame clones and drops some. The sample gives roughly 100,000 clones, 80% to 85% of which show up once; about 3.5% is in the top ten. General study points: Expansion of tumor-derived TCR clones was observed in blood after radiotherapy plus ipilimumab. Together with interferon-beta, which increased in serum after radiation, early dynamic changes in blood T cell clones were reportedly the best predictors of response.

Of note for this clone: The antigen is not known.

The chain is built from TRBV27 and TRBJ2-1; 8 bases align to TRBD2. This TCR was sampled from a human donor with non-small cell lung cancer who had a partial response to radiotherapy plus ipilimumab. This specimen was peripheral blood, taken from a patient treated with radiotherapy plus ipilimumab. The CDR3 DNA follows: TGTGCCAGCAGTAGCGGGAGTATGGCCCGTGAGCAGTTCTTC. It specifies CASSSGSMAREQFF.